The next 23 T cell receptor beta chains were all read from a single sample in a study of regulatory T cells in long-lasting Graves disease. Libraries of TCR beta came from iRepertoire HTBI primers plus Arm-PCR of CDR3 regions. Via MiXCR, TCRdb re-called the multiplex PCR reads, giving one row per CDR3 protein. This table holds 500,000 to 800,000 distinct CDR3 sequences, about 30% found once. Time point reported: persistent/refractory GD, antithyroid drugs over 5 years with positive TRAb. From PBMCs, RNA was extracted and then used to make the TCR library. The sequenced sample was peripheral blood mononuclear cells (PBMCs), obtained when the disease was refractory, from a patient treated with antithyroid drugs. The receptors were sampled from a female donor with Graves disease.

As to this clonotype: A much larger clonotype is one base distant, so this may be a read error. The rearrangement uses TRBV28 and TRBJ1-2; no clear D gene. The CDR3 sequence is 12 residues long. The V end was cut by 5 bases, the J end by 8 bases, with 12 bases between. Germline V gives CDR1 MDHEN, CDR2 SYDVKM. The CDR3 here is CASSGGFNGYTF. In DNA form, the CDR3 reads TGTGCCAGCAGTGGAGGGTTCAACGGCTACACCTTC.

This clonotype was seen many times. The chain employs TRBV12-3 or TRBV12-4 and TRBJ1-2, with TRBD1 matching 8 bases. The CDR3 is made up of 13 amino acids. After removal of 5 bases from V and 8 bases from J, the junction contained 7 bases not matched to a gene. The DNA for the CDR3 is TGTGCCAGCAGTCGTACGACAGGGGTCGGCTACACCTTC. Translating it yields CASSRTTGVGYTF.

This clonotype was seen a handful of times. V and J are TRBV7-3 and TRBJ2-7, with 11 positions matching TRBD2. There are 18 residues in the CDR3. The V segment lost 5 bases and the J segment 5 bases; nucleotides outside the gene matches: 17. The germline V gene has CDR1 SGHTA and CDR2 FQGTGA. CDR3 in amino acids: CASSLSRISGRAQNEQYF. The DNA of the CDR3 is TGTGCCAGCAGCCTCAGCCGGATTAGCGGGAGGGCCCAGAACGAGCAGTACTTC. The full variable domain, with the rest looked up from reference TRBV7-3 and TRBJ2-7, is GAGVSQTPSNKVTEKGKYVELRCDPISGHTALYWYRQSLGQGPEFLIYFQGTGAADDSGLPNDRFFAVRPEGSVSTLKIQRTERGDSAVYLCASSLSRISGRAQNEQYFGPGTRLTVT.

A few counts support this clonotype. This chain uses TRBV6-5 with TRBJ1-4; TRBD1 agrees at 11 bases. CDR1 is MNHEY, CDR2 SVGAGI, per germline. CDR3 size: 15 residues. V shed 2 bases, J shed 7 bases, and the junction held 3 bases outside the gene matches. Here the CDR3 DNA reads TGTGCCAGCAGTTACGTCGGGACAGGGGGTGAAAAACTGTTTTTT. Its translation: CASSYVGTGGEKLFF.

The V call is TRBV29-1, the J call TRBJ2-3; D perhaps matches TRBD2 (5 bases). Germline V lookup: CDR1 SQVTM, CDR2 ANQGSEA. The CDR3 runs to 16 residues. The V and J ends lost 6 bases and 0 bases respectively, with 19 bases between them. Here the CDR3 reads CSVLVTGSPSTDTQYF. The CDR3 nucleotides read TGCAGCGTGCTTGTCACGGGGTCTCCAAGCACAGATACGCAGTATTTT.

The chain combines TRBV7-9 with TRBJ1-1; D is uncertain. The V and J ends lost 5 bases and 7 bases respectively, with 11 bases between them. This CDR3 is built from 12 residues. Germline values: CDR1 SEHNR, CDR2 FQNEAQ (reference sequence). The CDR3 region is CASSDAVDEAFF. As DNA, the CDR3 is TGTGCCAGCAGCGACGCGGTGGATGAAGCTTTCTTT. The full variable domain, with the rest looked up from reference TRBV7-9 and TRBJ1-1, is DTGVSQNPRHKITKRGQNVTFRCDPISEHNRLYWYRQTLGQGPEFLTYFQNEAQLEKSRLLSDRFSAERPKGSFSTLEIQRTEQGDSAMYLCASSDAVDEAFFGQGTRLTVV.

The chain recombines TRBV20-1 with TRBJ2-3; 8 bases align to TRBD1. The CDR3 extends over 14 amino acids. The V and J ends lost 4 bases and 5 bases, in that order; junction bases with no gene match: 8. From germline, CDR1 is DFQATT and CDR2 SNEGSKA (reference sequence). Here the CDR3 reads CSATKLTGEDTQYF. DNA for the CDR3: TGCAGTGCTACCAAACTGACAGGGGAAGATACGCAGTATTTT.

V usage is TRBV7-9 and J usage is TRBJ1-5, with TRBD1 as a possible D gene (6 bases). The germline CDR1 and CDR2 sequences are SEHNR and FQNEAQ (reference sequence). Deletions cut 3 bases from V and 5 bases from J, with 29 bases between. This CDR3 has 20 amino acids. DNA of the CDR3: TGTGCCAGCAGCTTCTCCTGGGGGGGGGACACTAGCCGGAATTATCAGCCCCAGCATTTT. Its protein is CASSFSWGGDTSRNYQPQHF.

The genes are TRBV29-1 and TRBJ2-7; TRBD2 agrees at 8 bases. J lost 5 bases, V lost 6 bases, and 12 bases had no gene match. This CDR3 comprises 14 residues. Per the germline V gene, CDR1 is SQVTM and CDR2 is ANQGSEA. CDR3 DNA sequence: TGCAGCGTAGCGATTAGCGGGATAGGCAACGAGCAGTACTTC. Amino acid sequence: CSVAISGIGNEQYF.

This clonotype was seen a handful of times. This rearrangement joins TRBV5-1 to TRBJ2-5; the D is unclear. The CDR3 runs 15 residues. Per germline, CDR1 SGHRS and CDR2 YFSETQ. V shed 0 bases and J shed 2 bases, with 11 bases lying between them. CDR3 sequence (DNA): TGCGCCAGCAGCTTGGAGGTCCGCCAGCAAGAGACCCAGTACTTC. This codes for CASSLEVRQQETQYF.

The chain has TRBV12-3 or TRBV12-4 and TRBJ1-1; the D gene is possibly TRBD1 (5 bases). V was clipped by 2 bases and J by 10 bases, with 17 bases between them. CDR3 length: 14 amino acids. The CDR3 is CASSLILQPGRAFF. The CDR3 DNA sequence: TGTGCCAGCAGTTTAATCCTCCAACCGGGGCGAGCTTTCTTT.

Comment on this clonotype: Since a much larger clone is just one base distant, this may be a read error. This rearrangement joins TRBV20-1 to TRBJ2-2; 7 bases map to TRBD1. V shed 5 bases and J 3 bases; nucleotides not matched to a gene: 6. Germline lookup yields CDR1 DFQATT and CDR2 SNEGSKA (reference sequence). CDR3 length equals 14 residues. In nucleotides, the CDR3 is TGCAGTGCTCGAACACAGGGGCACACCGGGGAGCTGTTTTTT. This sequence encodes CSARTQGHTGELFF.

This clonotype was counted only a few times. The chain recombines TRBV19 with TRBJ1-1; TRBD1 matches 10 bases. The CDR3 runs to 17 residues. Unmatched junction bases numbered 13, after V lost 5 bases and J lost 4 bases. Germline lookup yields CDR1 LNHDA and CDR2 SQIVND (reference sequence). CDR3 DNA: TGTGCCAGTAGTTCCCGCGACAGGGGGCATGATAGCACTGAAGCTTTCTTT. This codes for CASSSRDRGHDSTEAFF. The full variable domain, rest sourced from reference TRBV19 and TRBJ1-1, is DGGITQSPKYLFRKEGQNVTLSCEQNLNHDAMYWYRQDPGQGLRLIYYSQIVNDFQKGDIAEGYSVSREKKESFPLTVTSAQKNPTAFYLCASSSRDRGHDSTEAFFGQGTRLTVV.

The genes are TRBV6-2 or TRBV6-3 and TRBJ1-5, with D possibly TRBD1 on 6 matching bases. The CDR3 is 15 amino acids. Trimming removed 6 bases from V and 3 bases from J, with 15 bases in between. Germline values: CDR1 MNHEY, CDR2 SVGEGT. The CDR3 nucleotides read TGTGCCAGCAGCCTAGGACAGATCGACAATCAGCCCCAGCATTTT. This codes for CASSLGQIDNQPQHF.

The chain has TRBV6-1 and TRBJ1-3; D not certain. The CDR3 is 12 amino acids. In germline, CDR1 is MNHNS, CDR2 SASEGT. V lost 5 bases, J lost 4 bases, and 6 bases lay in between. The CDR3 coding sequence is TGTGCCAGCAGTACCCCAGGAAACACCATATATTTT. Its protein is CASSTPGNTIYF.

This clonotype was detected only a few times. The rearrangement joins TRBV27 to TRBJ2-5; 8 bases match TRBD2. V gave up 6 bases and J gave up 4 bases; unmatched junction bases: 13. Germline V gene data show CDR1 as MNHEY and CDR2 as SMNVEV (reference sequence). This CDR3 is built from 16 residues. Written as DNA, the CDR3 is TGTGCCAGCAGACCCCGAGCGGGAGCGTCGAGAGAGACCCAGTACTTC. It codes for CASRPRAGASRETQYF.

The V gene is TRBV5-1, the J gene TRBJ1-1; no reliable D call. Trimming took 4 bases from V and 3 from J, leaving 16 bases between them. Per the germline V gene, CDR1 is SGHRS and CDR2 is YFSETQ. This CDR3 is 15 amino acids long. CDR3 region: CASSPFGESDTEAFF. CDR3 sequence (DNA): TGCGCCAGCAGCCCGTTCGGGGAGTCGGACACTGAAGCTTTCTTT.

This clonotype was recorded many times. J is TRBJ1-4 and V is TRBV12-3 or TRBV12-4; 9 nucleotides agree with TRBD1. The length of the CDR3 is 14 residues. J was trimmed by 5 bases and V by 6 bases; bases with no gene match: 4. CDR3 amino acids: CASSRTGENEKLFF. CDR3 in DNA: TGTGCCAGCAGCCGGACAGGGGAAAATGAAAAACTGTTTTTT.

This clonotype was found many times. For the CDR3, the DNA is TGTGCCAGCAGTCCATATCTAAGTGGGCATGGCTACACCTTC. It codes for CASSPYLSGHGYTF. The rearrangement uses TRBV27 and TRBJ1-2; D remains ambiguous. CDR3 length: 14 amino acids. CDR1 MNHEY and CDR2 SMNVEV come from the germline V gene (reference sequence). V was pared by 5 bases and J by 6 bases, with 16 bases between.

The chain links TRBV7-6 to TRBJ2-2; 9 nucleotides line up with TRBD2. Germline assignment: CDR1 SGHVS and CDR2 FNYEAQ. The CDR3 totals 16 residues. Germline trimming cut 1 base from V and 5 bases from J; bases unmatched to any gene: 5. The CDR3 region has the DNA TGTGCCAGCAGCTTAGTGGCGGGAGGGCCTACCGGGGAGCTGTTTTTT. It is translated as CASSLVAGGPTGELFF.

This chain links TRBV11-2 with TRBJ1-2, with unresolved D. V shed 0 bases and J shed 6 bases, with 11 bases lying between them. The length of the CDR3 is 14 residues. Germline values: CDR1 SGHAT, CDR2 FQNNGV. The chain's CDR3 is CASSLDYGVDGYTF. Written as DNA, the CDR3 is TGTGCCAGCAGCTTAGATTACGGAGTTGATGGCTACACCTTC.

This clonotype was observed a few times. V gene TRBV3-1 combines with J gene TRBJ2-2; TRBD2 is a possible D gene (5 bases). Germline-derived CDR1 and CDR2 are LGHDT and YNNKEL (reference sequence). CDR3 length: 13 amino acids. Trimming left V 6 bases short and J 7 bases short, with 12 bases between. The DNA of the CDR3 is TGTGCCAGCAGTTCAACTAGAGGCGGGGAGCTGTTTTTT. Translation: CASSSTRGGELFF.

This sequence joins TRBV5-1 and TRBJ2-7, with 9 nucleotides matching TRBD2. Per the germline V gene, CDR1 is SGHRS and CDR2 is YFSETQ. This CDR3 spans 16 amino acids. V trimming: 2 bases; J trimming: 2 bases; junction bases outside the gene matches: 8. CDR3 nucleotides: TGCGCCAGCAGCTTTCGTAGCGGGAGCAAAGCCTACGAGCAGTACTTC. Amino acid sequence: CASSFRSGSKAYEQYF.